These 23 T cell receptor beta chains share one sample of origin, sequenced in a study of cytomegalovirus exposure and HLA in healthy donors. The primer mix had 60 Vbeta and 13 Jbeta primers. Repertoires were generated with immunoSEQ multiplex PCR, while TCRdb's copy carries only in-frame clones and drops some. The table shows around 120,000 clones, with approximately 9.4% occurring only once. Sequencing input: PBMCs. These receptors were collected from a man aged 25-40 years in good health and CMV-seronegative.

This clone occurred many times. This chain connects TRBV6-4 to TRBJ2-3; 9 positions agree with TRBD2. Germline V gives CDR1 MRHNA, CDR2 SNTAGT. J was trimmed by 3 bases and V by 2 bases; bases with no gene match: 0. The CDR3 sequence is 14 residues long. CDR3 residues: CASSDTSGTDTQYF. For the CDR3, the DNA is TGTGCCAGCAGTGACACTAGCGGGACAGATACGCAGTATTTT.

J is TRBJ1-4 and V is TRBV4-1; 8 positions match TRBD1. V was pared by 1 base and J by 8 bases, with 3 bases of the junction left unmatched. This CDR3 region has 14 residues. In germline, CDR1 is MGHRA, CDR2 YSYEKL. The CDR3 spells CASSQGQGLEKLFF. CDR3 nucleotides: TGCGCCAGCAGCCAAGGACAGGGGCTCGAAAAACTGTTTTTT.

The table lists this clone with a few counts. The chain links TRBV6-1 to TRBJ1-6, with TRBD1 matching over 9 bases. The CDR3 sequence is 15 residues long. Germline V gene data show CDR1 as MNHNS and CDR2 as SASEGT. V lost 7 bases, J lost 5 bases, and 6 bases stayed unmatched. CDR3 sequence: CASKGRTGDNSPLHF. The CDR3 region has the DNA TGTGCCAGCAAGGGGAGGACAGGGGATAATTCACCCCTCCACTTT.

This chain links TRBV30 with TRBJ2-7; the D is unclear. V was clipped by 0 bases and J by 12 bases, with 15 bases between them. This CDR3 has 12 residues. Germline V CDR1 and CDR2: GTSNPN, SVGIG (reference sequence). CDR3 coding DNA: TGTGCCTGGAGTGTAACCCCTGCGGAACCGTACTTC. This translates into CAWSVTPAEPYF.

This chain connects TRBV6-5 to TRBJ1-6; the D is unclear. The CDR3 runs to 12 residues. CDR1 and CDR2 from the germline V gene are MNHEY and SVGAGI. The V end was cut by 5 bases, the J end by 10 bases, with 9 bases between. CDR3 sequence (DNA): TGTGCCAGCAGTATGACTGAATCACCCCTCCACTTT. The encoded protein is CASSMTESPLHF.

This clone was detected only a few times. The chain employs TRBV4-1 and TRBJ2-5; 9 bases agree with TRBD2. Germline CDR1 and CDR2: MGHRA and YSYEKL. The CDR3 has 16 residues. Germline trimming cut 0 bases from V and 2 bases from J; bases unmatched to any gene: 4. CDR3 bases: TGCGCCAGCAGCCAAGATGGGCTAGCGGGACAAGAGACCCAGTACTTC. This codes for CASSQDGLAGQETQYF.

This clone was counted between two and nine times. V usage is TRBV11-2 and J usage is TRBJ2-7; the D gene is possibly TRBD1 (6 bases). Germline CDR1 and CDR2: SGHAT and FQNNGV. The V end was cut by 4 bases, the J end by 0 bases, with 13 bases between. The CDR3 runs to 15 residues. Written as DNA, the CDR3 is TGTGCCAGCAGCTCGTGGACAGCGGACTCCTACGAGCAGTACTTC. It encodes CASSSWTADSYEQYF.

V usage is TRBV28 and J usage is TRBJ1-5; D might be TRBD1 (5 bases). V lost 4 bases and J lost 2, with 12 bases in between. The germline V gene encodes CDR1 MDHEN and CDR2 SYDVKM. The CDR3 is 15 amino acids. CDR3 coding DNA: TGTGCCAGCAGTTATCAGGGCTTGGGCAATCAGCCCCAGCATTTT. Translated: CASSYQGLGNQPQHF.

This clone was detected a few times. The chain is built from TRBV19 and TRBJ1-4; a weak D match, TRBD1 (6 bases). This CDR3 has 16 amino acids. Germline lookup yields CDR1 LNHDA and CDR2 SQIVND (reference sequence). V dropped 6 bases and J dropped 5 bases, with 19 bases sitting between them. This CDR3 is CASSHHWGQQNEKLFF. DNA for the CDR3: TGTGCCAGTAGCCACCATTGGGGGCAGCAGAATGAAAAACTGTTTTTT.

This clone came up a few times. The chain joins TRBV7-9 to TRBJ1-1; D call uncertain. This CDR3 is built from 13 residues. V was pared by 4 bases and J by 2 bases, with 8 bases between. Germline assignment: CDR1 SEHNR and CDR2 FQNEAQ (reference sequence). The CDR3 loop is CASSSLVNTEAFF. In DNA, the CDR3 is TGTGCCAGCAGCTCCTTAGTTAACACTGAAGCTTTCTTT.

This clone turned up a few times. The chain recombines TRBV7-3 with TRBJ2-6; D is possibly TRBD2 (5 bases). V was cut by 6 bases and J by 15 bases, with 18 bases left in between. Per germline, CDR1 SGHTA and CDR2 FQGTGA. CDR3 size: 13 residues. Here the CDR3 DNA reads TGTGCCAGCAGGCTTACGGGTCCTGGGAGCCTGACTTTC. This translates into CASRLTGPGSLTF.

As regards this clone: A junction end diverges from the germline sequence, so it may reflect a read error. The gene calls are TRBV7-7 and TRBJ2-2, with 11 positions matching TRBD2. The CDR3 is 15 residues long. Germline V gene lookup returns CDR1 SSHAT and CDR2 FNYEAQ (reference sequence). Written as DNA, the CDR3 is TGTGCTAGCAGCGAAGGGACTAGCGGCCCCGGGGAGCTGTTTTTT. This encodes CASSEGTSGPGELFF. Together with reference TRBV7-7 and TRBJ2-2, the CDR3 gives the full variable domain: GAGVSQSPRYKVTKRGQDVTLRCDPISSHATLYWYQQALGQGPEFLTYFNYEAQPDKSGLPSDRFSAERPEGSISTLTIQRTEQRDSAMYRCASSEGTSGPGELFFGEGSRLTVL.

This clone turned up a few times. The chain uses TRBV2 and TRBJ1-2; D might be TRBD1 (6 bases). This CDR3 region has 13 residues. Germline V lookup: CDR1 SNHLY, CDR2 FYNNEI. V gave up 8 bases and J gave up 4 bases, with 14 bases separating them. The CDR3 region is CASGRGDGYGYTF. Written as DNA, the CDR3 is TGTGCCAGCGGGAGGGGGGACGGCTATGGCTACACCTTC.

This rearrangement joins TRBV5-6 to TRBJ1-3; no firm D call. Per germline, CDR1 SGHDT and CDR2 YYEEEE. Trimming pared 4 bases from V and 0 bases from J, leaving 8 bases between. The CDR3 runs to 14 residues. The CDR3 nucleotides are TGTGCCAGCAGCCAAATCCCCTCTGGAAACACCATATATTTT. Protein: CASSQIPSGNTIYF.

V gene TRBV5-1 combines with J gene TRBJ2-1, with D tentatively TRBD1 (7 bases). Germline assignment: CDR1 SGHRS and CDR2 YFSETQ. The CDR3 contains 15 residues. V lost 3 bases and J 4 bases, leaving 14 bases between the germline ends. CDR3 residues: CASSSEGAIYNEQFF. CDR3 DNA sequence: TGCGCCAGCAGCTCGGAGGGGGCAATTTACAATGAGCAGTTCTTC.

This clone occurred a few times. The chain uses TRBV2 and TRBJ1-5; 8 nucleotides match TRBD1. The CDR3 has 15 residues. The germline V gene encodes CDR1 SNHLY and CDR2 FYNNEI. V lost 4 bases, J lost 3 bases, and 5 bases stayed unmatched. CDR3 nucleotide sequence: TGTGCCAGCAGTGCGGACAGGGAGTACAATCAGCCCCAGCATTTT. It specifies CASSADREYNQPQHF.

The V call is TRBV9, the J call TRBJ2-2, with TRBD2 identical over 8 bases. The CDR3 spans 15 residues. The V gene end was trimmed by 0 bases and the J gene end by 5 bases; junction bases not matched to a gene: 3. Germline lookup yields CDR1 SGDLS and CDR2 YYNGEE. The DNA of the CDR3 is TGTGCCAGCAGCGTAGCGGCTAGCGGGACCGGGGAGCTGTTTTTT. The encoded protein is CASSVAASGTGELFF.

CDR3 sequence: CASSRQGGYEQYF. CDR3 coding DNA: TGTGCCAGTTCCAGACAGGGAGGCTACGAGCAGTACTTC. The chain carries TRBV19 and TRBJ2-7; D perhaps matches TRBD1 (7 bases). Germline CDR1 LNHDA, CDR2 SQIVND (reference sequence). Trimming took 8 bases from V and 3 from J, leaving 14 bases between them. The CDR3 has 13 amino acids.

This chain uses TRBV19 with TRBJ2-5; possible D gene TRBD2, 5 bases. CDR3 size: 13 residues. CDR1 is LNHDA, CDR2 SQIVND, per germline (reference sequence). Deletions cut 4 bases from V and 5 bases from J, with 11 bases between. The CDR3 sequence: CASSNTASETQYF. The CDR3 DNA reads TGTGCCAGTAGTAACACGGCTAGCGAGACCCAGTACTTC.

V and J are TRBV6-5 and TRBJ1-1; D unresolved. The CDR3 is 13 amino acids. CDR1 is MNHEY and CDR2 is SVGAGI in the germline V gene. The germline V and J ends were trimmed by 7 bases and 0 bases, with 9 bases remaining between them. The DNA for the CDR3 is TGTGCCAGCACCTTAAACTTGAACACTGAAGCTTTCTTT. Its protein product is CASTLNLNTEAFF.

This chain connects TRBV14 to TRBJ2-1; 9 bases fit TRBD2. The CDR3 sequence is 16 residues long. The V and J ends lost 4 bases and 7 bases, in that order; junction bases with no gene match: 11. The germline V gene encodes CDR1 SGHDN and CDR2 FVKESK. The CDR3 DNA reads TGTGCCAGCAGCCCGCGCAGCGGGGGGTTCCATAATGAGCAGTTCTTC. It codes for CASSPRSGGFHNEQFF.

The chain joins TRBV2 to TRBJ1-1; a weak D match, TRBD1 (5 bases). Trimming stripped 3 bases from V and 6 bases from J, with 17 bases between. The CDR3 contains 15 residues. CDR1 SNHLY and CDR2 FYNNEI come from the germline V gene. The CDR3 region has the DNA TGTGCCAGCAGTGATATGTTACGGGGGAGCGCTGAAGCTTTCTTT. Translating gives CASSDMLRGSAEAFF.

The rearrangement links TRBV7-6 to TRBJ1-1; 7 positions agree with TRBD1. The trim removed 5 bases at V and 5 bases at J, leaving 14 bases unmatched. Germline values: CDR1 SGHVS, CDR2 FNYEAQ. The CDR3 covers 16 residues. The CDR3 sequence is CASSPRQGSFSTEAFF. The CDR3 region has the DNA TGTGCCAGCAGCCCCCGACAGGGTTCTTTTTCTACTGAAGCTTTCTTT.